The sequence of this T cell receptor beta chain was determined in a study of blood T cell dynamics during melanoma immunotherapy. The data were produced by immunoSEQ multiplex PCR, yet TCRdb's version contains in-frame clones alone and is incomplete. This table holds approximately 7,800 clones, roughly nine tenths found once. V was pared by 4 bases and J by 6 bases, with 3 bases of the junction left unmatched. CDR3 length: 13 residues. Germline assignment: CDR1 SQVTM and CDR2 ANQGSEA. A single count supports this clone. Documented time point: week 3, after first cycle of checkpoint inhibitor. V is TRBV29-1 and J is TRBJ1-6; TRBD1 matches 7 bases. This receptor was identified in a human donor with melanoma. The sequencing used blood, collected from a patient treated with checkpoint blockade. As DNA, the CDR3 is TGCAGCGTTGCCGGGACAGCTAATTCACCCCTCCACTTT. Translating it yields CSVAGTANSPLHF.